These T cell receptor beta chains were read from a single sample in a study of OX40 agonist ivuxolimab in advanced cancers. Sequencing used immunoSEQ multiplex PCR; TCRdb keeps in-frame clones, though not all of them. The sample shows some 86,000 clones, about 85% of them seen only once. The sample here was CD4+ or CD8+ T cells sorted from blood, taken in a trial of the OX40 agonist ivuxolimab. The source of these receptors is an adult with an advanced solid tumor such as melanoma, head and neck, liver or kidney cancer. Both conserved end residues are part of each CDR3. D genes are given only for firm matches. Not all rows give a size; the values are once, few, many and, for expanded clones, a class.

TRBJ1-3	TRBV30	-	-	CAWRGMSSGNTIYF	TGTGCCTGGAGGGGCATGAGCTCTGGAAACACCATATATTTT
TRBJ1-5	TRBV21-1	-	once	CASSKDGTDYSNQPQHF	TGTGCCAGCAGCAAAGATGGGACAGATTATAGCAATCAGCCCCAGCATTTT
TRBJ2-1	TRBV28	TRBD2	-	CASSSTRPGLAVYNEQFF	TGTGCCAGCAGCTCCACCCGACCGGGACTAGCAGTTTACAATGAGCAGTTCTTC
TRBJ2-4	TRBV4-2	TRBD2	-	CASSREAGPKNIQYF	TGTGCCAGCAGCAGAGAAGCGGGACCCAAAAACATTCAGTACTTC
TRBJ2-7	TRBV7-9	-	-	CASSFLERAYEQYF	TGTGCCAGCAGCTTCTTAGAGAGAGCCTACGAGCAGTACTTC
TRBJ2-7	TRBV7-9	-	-	CASSLDYYEQYF	TGTGCCAGCAGCTTAGACTACTACGAGCAGTACTTC
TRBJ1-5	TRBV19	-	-	CASRRNRLGSPKQPQHF	TGTGCCAGTCGCCGCAATCGATTGGGATCTCCCAAACAGCCCCAGCATTTT
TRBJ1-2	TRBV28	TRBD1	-	CASRSTGIRGRVGYTF	TGTGCCAGCAGGTCGACAGGGATCAGGGGAAGGGTGGGCTACACCTTC
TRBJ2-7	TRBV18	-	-	CASSPTRDGLSEQYF	TGTGCCAGCTCACCCACCAGGGACGGTCTATCCGAGCAGTACTTC
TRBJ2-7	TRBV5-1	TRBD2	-	CASSLLAGVSYEQYF	TGCGCCAGCAGCTTGCTAGCGGGAGTCTCCTACGAGCAGTACTTC
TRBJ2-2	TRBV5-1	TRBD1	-	CASSREDRGNTGELFF	TGCGCCAGCAGCCGCGAAGACAGGGGGAACACCGGGGAGCTGTTTTTT
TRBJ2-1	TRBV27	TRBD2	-	CAAGDYNEQFF	TGTGCCGCGGGGGACTACAATGAGCAGTTCTTC
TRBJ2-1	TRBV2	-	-	CASMSAGSHNEQFF	TGTGCCAGCATGTCAGCGGGTTCCCACAATGAGCAGTTCTTC
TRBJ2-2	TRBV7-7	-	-	CASRPRGNTGELFF	TGTGCTAGCAGGCCGCGGGGGAACACCGGGGAGCTGTTTTTT
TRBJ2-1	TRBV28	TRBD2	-	CASSLWTSGTNEQFF	TGTGCCAGCAGTTTATGGACTAGCGGAACGAATGAGCAGTTCTTC
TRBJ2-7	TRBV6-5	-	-	CASSYSPFRSSYEQYF	TGTGCCAGCAGTTACTCCCCATTCAGGAGCTCCTACGAGCAGTACTTC
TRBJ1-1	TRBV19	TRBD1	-	CASINGQGRTEAFF	TGTGCCAGTATTAATGGACAGGGACGCACTGAAGCTTTCTTT
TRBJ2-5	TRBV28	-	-	CASSIEQEETQYF	TGTGCCAGCAGTATCGAACAGGAAGAGACCCAGTACTTC
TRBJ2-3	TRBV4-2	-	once	CASSQDGISDTQYF	TGTGCCAGCAGCCAAGATGGGATCTCAGATACGCAGTATTTT
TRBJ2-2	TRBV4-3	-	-	CASSQSGTGELFF	TGCGCCAGCAGCCAATCAGGCACCGGGGAGCTGTTTTTT
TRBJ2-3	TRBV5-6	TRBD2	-	CASSLMASGRDTQYF	TGTGCCAGCAGCTTGATGGCTAGCGGGAGAGATACGCAGTATTTT
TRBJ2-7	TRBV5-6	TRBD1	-	CASSYRGQGFYEQYF	TGTGCCAGCAGCTACAGGGGGCAAGGTTTCTACGAGCAGTACTTC
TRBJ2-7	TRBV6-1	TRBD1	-	CASRPGTGIPYEQYF	TGTGCCAGCAGGCCAGGGACAGGGATCCCCTACGAGCAGTACTTC
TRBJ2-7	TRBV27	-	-	CASTDRLSHIEYF	TGTGCCAGCACCGATAGGCTTTCGCATATTGAGTACTTC
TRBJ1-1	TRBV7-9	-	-	CASSFGRANTEAFF	TGTGCCAGCAGCTTCGGACGGGCGAACACTGAAGCTTTCTTT
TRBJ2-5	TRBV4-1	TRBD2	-	CASSRGLAGVRETQYF	TGCGCCAGCAGCAGGGGACTAGCGGGGGTGAGAGAGACCCAGTACTTC
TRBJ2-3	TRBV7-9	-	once	CASTGAPTDTQYF	TGTGCCAGCACGGGGGCGCCCACAGATACGCAGTATTTT
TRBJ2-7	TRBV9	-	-	CASSVGTVGYEQYF	TGTGCCAGCAGCGTAGGAACGGTCGGCTACGAGCAGTACTTC
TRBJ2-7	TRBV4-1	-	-	CASSQGQVYRDYEQYF	TGCGCCAGCAGCCAAGGACAGGTCTACAGAGACTACGAGCAGTACTTC
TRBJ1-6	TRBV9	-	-	CASSVAESSPLHF	TGTGCCAGCAGCGTAGCGGAGAGCTCACCCCTCCACTTT
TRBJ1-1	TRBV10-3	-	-	CATRNFGRNTEAFF	TGTGCCACCCGCAATTTTGGGCGGAACACTGAAGCTTTCTTT
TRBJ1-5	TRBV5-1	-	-	CASRQASNQPQHF	TGCGCCAGCAGACAGGCCAGCAATCAGCCCCAGCATTTT
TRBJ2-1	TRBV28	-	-	CASSINITPGNEQFF	TGTGCCAGCAGCATTAATATTACTCCAGGTAATGAGCAGTTCTTC
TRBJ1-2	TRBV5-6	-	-	CASYRRGGLYGYTF	TGTGCCAGCTACCGAAGAGGTGGCCTCTATGGCTACACCTTC
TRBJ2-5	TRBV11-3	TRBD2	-	CASSLERERYETQYF	TGTGCCAGCAGCTTGGAGCGGGAGCGGTATGAGACCCAGTACTTC
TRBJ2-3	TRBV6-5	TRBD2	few	CASSSAGGNEDTQYF	TGTGCCAGCAGTTCTGCGGGAGGCAATGAGGATACGCAGTATTTT
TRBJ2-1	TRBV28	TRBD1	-	CASSDRGWSNEQFF	TGTGCCAGCAGTGACAGGGGTTGGTCCAATGAGCAGTTCTTC
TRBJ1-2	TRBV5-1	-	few	CASRGAYGYTF	TGCGCCAGCAGGGGGGCGTATGGCTACACCTTC
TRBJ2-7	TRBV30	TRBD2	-	CAFRLAGAEQYF	TGTGCCTTCAGACTAGCGGGAGCGGAGCAGTACTTC
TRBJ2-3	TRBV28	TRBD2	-	CASSFPGLAGVKDTQYF	TGTGCCAGCAGTTTCCCGGGACTAGCGGGAGTCAAAGATACGCAGTATTTT